The 5 T cell receptor beta chains below come from one sample, sequenced in a study of post-analysis software for immune sequencing data. Study-level results: Patients showed TRBV5-6, TRBV5-1 and TRBV20-1 among five TRBV segments more frequent than in controls.

These TCRs are of unknown antigen specificity. Presence of unique molecular identifiers characterized the TCR beta cDNA libraries. TCRdb recomputed calls from the PCR reads with MiXCR, one row per CDR3 protein. Seen here are roughly 800,000 distinct CDR3 sequences, about 27% observed once, and the top ten hold around 0.6%. Sequences were obtained from blood. The receptors derive from a girl aged 5-17 years with multiple sclerosis.

V and J are TRBV6-5 and TRBJ1-3, with a possible D match to TRBD1 (6 bases). V lost 3 bases, J lost 0 bases, and 9 bases lay in between. This CDR3 spans 15 amino acids. Germline CDR1 is MNHEY and CDR2 is SVGAGI. The chain's CDR3 is CASSYQDSSGNTIYF. The CDR3 DNA reads TGTGCCAGCAGTTATCAGGACAGCTCTGGAAACACCATATATTTT.

V is TRBV5-1 and J is TRBJ1-5, with D possibly being TRBD1 (5 bases). CDR1 and CDR2 (germline): SGHRS, YFSETQ. V was clipped by 2 bases and J by 7 bases, with 10 bases between them. The CDR3 covers 13 residues. The CDR3 protein is CASSFQGGQPQHF. As DNA, the CDR3 is TGCGCCAGCAGCTTCCAGGGCGGCCAGCCCCAGCATTTT.

Concerning this clonotype itself: A much larger clone differs by one base, so this may be a read error. The gene calls are TRBV29-1 and TRBJ2-1, with D perhaps assigned TRBD1 or TRBD2 (6 bases each). CDR3 length: 14 residues. Germline CDR1 is SQVTM and CDR2 is ANQGSEA. DNA for the CDR3: TGCGGCGGAAACAGGGACGGGAGAGTAGGGACCCAGTTCTTC. Translating it yields CGGNRDGRVGTQFF.

This clonotype was observed once. The gene calls are TRBV7-8 and TRBJ2-7; 8 bases align to TRBD1. V shed 5 bases and J 3 bases; nucleotides not matched to a gene: 9. Germline values: CDR1 SGHVS, CDR2 FQNEAQ. This CDR3 is built from 15 residues. The DNA of the CDR3 is TGTGCCAGCAGCCCAGAGGCCGGGACAGGCTACGAGCAGTACTTC. It encodes CASSPEAGTGYEQYF.

This clonotype was recorded a few times. The rearrangement joins TRBV10-1 to TRBJ2-3, with a tentative D call TRBD2 (5 bases). CDR1 WNHNN and CDR2 SYGVQD come from the germline V gene (reference sequence). This CDR3 comprises 14 residues. V lost 0 bases and J lost 2, with 6 bases in between. CDR3 sequence: CASSESRATDTQYF. CDR3 in DNA: TGCGCCAGCAGTGAGTCGAGGGCCACAGATACGCAGTATTTT.